This T cell receptor beta chain is drawn from a study of PD-1 blockade in classical Hodgkin lymphoma. Study outcomes and limitations: The baseline diversity of complete responders showed similarity to that of newly diagnosed patients. Whatever underlies the repertoire differences (possibly disease activity or prior therapy) remains undefined.

The junction had 0 bases not matched to a gene; V was cut back by 0 bases and J by 5 bases. This CDR3 is 14 amino acids long. The germline V gene encodes CDR1 SSHAT and CDR2 FNYEAQ (reference sequence). As regards this clone: Its specificity is unknown.

Every patient was affected by relapse after autologous stem cell transplantation, while exposure to brentuximab vedotin was not uniform. Complete response, partial response or progressive disease was recorded as best response. The repertoire was sequenced with immunoSEQ multiplex PCR; TCRdb's copy has only in-frame clones and lacks some. The sample consists of 20,000 to 25,000 clones, 70% to 85% of them appearing once. The chain couples TRBV7-7 to TRBJ2-1, with TRBD2 identical over 8 bases. Sequences were derived from peripheral blood mononuclear cells (PBMCs), sampled at baseline. The sequence was collected from a human donor with classical Hodgkin lymphoma. The CDR3 sequence is CASSLASGNNEQFF. In DNA form, the CDR3 reads TGTGCCAGCAGCTTAGCTAGCGGGAACAATGAGCAGTTCTTC. Full variable domain (rest looked up from reference TRBV7-7 and TRBJ2-1): GAGVSQSPRYKVTKRGQDVTLRCDPISSHATLYWYQQALGQGPEFLTYFNYEAQPDKSGLPSDRFSAERPEGSISTLTIQRTEQRDSAMYRCASSLASGNNEQFFGPGTRLTVL.